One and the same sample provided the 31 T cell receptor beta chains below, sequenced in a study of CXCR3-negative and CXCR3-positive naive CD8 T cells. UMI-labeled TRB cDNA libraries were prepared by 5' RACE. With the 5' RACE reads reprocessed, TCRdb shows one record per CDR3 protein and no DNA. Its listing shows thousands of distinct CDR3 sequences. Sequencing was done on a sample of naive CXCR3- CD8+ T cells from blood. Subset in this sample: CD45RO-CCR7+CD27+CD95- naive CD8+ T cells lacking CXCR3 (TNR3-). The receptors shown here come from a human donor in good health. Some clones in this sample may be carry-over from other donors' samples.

CDR3: CSARTGNEQFF. The genes are TRBV29-1 and TRBJ2-1; TCRdb selects TRBD2, and the lack of DNA leaves this call unchecked. This CDR3 contains 11 residues. Germline lookup yields CDR1 SQVTM and CDR2 ANQGSEA.

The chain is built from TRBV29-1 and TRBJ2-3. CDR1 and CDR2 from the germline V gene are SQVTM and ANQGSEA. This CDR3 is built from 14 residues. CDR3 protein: CSVRTGSSTDTQYF.

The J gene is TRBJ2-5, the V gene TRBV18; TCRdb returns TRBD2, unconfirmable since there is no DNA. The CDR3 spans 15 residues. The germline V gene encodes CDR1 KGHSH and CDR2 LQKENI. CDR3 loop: CASSPTRTVQETQYF.

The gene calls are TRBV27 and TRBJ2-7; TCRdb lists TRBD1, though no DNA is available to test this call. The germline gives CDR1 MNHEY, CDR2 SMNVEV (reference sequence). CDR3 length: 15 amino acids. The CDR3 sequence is CASSFIRGDSYEQYF.

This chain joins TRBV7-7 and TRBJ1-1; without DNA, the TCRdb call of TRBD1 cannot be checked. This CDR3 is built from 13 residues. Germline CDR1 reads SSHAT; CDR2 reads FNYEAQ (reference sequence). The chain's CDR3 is CASSLRDNTEAFF.

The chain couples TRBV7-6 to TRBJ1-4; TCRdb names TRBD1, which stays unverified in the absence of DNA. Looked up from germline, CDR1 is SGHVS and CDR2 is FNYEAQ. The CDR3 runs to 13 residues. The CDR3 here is CASGRDRGEKLFF.

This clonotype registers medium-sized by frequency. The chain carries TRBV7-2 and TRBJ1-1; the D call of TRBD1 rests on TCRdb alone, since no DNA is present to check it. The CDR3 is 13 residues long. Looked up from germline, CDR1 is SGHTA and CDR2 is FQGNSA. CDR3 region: CASSLGTGIEAFF.

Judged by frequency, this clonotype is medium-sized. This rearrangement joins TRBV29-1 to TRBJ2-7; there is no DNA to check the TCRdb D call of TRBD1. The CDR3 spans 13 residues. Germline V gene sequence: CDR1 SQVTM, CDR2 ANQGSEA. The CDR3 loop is CSVEDPDSYEQYF.

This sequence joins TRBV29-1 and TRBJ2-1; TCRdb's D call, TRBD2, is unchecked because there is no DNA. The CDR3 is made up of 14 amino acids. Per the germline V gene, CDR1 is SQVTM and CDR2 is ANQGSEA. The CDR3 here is CSVALTSGINEQFF.

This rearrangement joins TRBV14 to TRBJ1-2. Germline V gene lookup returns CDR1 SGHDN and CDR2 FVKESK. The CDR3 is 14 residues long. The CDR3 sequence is CASSQDVEGLDYTF. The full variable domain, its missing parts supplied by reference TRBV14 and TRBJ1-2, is EAGVTQFPSHSVIEKGQTVTLRCDPISGHDNLYWYRRVMGKEIKFLLHFVKESKQDESGMPNNRFLAERTGGTYSTLKVQPAELEDSGVYFCASSQDVEGLDYTFGSGTRLTVV.

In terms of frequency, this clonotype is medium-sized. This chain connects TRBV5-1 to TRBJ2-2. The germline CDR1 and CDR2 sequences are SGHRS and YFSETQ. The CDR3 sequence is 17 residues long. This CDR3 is CASSLVETDQNTGELFF.

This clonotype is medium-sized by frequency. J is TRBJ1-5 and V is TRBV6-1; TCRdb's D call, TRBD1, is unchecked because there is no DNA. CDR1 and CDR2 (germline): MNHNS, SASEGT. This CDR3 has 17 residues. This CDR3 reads CASSEFESHRTGRAQHF.

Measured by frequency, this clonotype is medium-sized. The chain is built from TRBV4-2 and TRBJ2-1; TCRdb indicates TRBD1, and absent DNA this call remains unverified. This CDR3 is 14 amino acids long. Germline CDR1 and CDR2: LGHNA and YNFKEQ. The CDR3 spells CASSPGGGYNEQFF.

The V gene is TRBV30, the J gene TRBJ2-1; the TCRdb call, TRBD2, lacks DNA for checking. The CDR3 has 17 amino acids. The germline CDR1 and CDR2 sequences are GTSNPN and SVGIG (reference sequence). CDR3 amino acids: CAWSVQDSGRELFEQFF.

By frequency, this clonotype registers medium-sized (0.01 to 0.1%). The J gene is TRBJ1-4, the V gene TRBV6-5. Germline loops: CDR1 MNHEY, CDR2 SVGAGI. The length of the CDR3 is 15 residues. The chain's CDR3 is CASSYQEKVPEELFF.

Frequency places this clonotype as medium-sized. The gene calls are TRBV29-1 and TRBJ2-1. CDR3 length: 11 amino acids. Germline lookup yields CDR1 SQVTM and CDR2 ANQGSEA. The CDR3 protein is CSVGSYNEQFF.

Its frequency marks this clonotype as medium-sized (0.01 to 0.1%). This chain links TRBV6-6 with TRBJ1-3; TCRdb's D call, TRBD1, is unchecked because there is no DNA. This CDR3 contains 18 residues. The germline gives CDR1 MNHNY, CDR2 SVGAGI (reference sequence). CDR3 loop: CASSYSLPNPSSGNTIYF.

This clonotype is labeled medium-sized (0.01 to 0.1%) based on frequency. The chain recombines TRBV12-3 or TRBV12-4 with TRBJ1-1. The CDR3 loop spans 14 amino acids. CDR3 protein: CASSPHVENTEAFF.

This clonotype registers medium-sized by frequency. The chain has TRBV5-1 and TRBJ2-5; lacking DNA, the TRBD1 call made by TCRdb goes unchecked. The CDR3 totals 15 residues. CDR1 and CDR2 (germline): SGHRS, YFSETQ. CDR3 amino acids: CASSFRGTHQETQYF.

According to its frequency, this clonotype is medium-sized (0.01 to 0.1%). The CDR3 spells CSVEDASGTYEQYF. This chain joins TRBV29-1 and TRBJ2-7; no DNA is available, so the TRBD2 call from TCRdb remains unchecked. This CDR3 region has 14 residues. Germline V lookup: CDR1 SQVTM, CDR2 ANQGSEA.

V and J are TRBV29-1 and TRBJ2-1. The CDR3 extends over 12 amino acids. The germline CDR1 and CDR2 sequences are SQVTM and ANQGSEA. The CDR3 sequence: CSAGRAYNEQFF.

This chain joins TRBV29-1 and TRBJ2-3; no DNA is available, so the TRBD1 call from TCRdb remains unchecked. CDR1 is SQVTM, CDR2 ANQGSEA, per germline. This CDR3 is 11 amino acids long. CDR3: CSGQGPDTQYF.

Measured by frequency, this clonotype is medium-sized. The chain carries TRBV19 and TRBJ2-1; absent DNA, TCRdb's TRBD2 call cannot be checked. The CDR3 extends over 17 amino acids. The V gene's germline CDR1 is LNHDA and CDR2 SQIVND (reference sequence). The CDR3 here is CASSPWASGPKYNEQFF.

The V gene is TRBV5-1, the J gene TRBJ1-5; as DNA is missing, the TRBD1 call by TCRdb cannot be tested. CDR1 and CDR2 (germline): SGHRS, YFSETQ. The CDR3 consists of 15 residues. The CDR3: CASKYTPGGNQPQHF.

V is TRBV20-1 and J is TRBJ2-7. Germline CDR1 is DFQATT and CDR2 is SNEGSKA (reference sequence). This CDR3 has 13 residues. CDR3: CSARGYLTYEQYF.

The CDR3 protein is CSVVGGSSYEQYF. The chain uses TRBV29-1 and TRBJ2-7; TCRdb returns TRBD1, unconfirmable since there is no DNA. This CDR3 comprises 13 residues. Germline V gene data show CDR1 as SQVTM and CDR2 as ANQGSEA.

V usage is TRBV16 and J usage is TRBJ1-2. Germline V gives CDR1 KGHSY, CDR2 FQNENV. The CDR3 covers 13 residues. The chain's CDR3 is CASSQSPGEGYTF.

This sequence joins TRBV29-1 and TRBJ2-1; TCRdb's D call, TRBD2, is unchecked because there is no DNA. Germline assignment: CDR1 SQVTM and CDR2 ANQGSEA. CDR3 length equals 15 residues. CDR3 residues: CSVEGPGLANNEQFF.

CDR3 sequence reads: CASSPWASGTDTDTQYF. This chain links TRBV5-6 with TRBJ2-3; TCRdb's assignment of TRBD2 cannot be checked, as there is no DNA. Germline values: CDR1 SGHDT, CDR2 YYEEEE. The CDR3 extends over 17 amino acids.

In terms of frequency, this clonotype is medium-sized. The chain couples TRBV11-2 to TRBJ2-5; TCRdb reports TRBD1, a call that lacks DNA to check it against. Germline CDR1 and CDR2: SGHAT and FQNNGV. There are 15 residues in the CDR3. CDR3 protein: CASSPGQGYQETQYF. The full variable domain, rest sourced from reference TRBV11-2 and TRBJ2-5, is EAGVAQSPRYKIIEKRQSVAFWCNPISGHATLYWYQQILGQGPKLLIQFQNNGVVDDSQLPKDRFSAERLKGVDSTLKIQPAKLEDSAVYLCASSPGQGYQETQYFGPGTRLLVL.

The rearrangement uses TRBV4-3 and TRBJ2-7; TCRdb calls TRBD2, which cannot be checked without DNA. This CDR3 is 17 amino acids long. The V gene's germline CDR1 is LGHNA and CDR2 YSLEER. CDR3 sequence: CASSQEKRSGVTYEQYF.